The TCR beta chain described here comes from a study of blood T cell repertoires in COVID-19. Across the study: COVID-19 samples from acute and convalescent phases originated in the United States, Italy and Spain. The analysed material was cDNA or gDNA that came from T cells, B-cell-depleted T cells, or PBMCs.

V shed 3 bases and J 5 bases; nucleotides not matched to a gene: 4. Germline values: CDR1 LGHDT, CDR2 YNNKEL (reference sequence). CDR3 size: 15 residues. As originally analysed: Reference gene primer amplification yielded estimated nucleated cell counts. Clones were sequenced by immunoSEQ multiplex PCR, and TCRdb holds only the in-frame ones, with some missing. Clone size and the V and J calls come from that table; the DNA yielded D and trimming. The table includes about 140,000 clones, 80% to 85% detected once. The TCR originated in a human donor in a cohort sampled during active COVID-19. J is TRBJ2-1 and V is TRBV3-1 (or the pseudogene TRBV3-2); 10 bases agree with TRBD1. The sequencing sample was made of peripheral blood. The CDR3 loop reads CASSHSGTGDNEQFF. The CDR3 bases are TGTGCCAGCAGCCATTCCGGGACAGGGGACAATGAGCAGTTCTTC.